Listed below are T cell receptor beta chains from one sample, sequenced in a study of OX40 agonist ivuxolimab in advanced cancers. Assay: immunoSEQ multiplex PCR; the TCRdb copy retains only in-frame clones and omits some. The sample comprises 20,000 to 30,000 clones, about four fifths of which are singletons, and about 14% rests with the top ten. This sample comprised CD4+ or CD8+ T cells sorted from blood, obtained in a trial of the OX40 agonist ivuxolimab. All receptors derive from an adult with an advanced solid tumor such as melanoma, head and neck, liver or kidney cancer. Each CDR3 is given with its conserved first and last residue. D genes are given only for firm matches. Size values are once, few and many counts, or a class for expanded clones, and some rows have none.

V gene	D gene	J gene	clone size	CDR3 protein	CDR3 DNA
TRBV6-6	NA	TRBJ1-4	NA	CASRLGEKLFF	TGTGCCAGCAGACTGGGTGAAAAACTGTTTTTT
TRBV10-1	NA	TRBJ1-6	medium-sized	CASSVPLHF	TGCGCCAGCAGTGTACCCCTCCACTTT
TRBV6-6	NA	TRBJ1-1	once	CASSYSFGEATEAFF	TGTGCCAGCAGTTACTCTTTTGGGGAGGCCACTGAAGCTTTCTTT
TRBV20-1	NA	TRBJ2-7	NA	CSASDGDEQYF	TGCAGTGCTAGCGATGGGGACGAGCAGTACTTC
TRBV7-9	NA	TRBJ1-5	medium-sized	CASSIHPNEFNQPQHF	TGTGCCAGCAGCATTCACCCAAACGAATTTAATCAGCCCCAGCATTTT
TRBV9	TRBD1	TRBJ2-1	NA	CASSDDRANSYNEQFF	TGTGCCAGCAGCGACGACAGGGCGAACTCCTACAATGAGCAGTTCTTC
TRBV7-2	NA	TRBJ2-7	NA	CASSLWAATYEQYF	TGTGCCAGCAGCTTATGGGCTGCGACCTACGAGCAGTACTTC
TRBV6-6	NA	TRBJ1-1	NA	CASSSVKGTEAFF	TGTGCCAGCTCGTCGGTTAAAGGCACTGAAGCTTTCTTT
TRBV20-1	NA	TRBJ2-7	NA	CSAQVGGEQYF	TGCAGTGCGCAGGTGGGGGGCGAGCAGTACTTC
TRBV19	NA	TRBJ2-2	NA	CASSPGAPLTGELFF	TGTGCCAGTAGTCCGGGGGCCCCTTTGACCGGGGAGCTGTTTTTT
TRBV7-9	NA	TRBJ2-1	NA	CASSLANVGTSDNEQFF	TGTGCCAGCAGCTTAGCTAATGTAGGTACCAGTGACAATGAGCAGTTCTTC
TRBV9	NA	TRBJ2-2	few	CASSVAGGELFF	TGTGCCAGCAGCGTAGCCGGCGGGGAGCTGTTTTTT
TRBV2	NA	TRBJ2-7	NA	CANGGGYEQYF	TGTGCCAATGGGGGAGGCTACGAGCAGTACTTC
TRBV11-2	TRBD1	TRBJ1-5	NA	CASSLGPGQGRDQPQHF	TGTGCCAGCAGCCTCGGACCTGGACAGGGTAGAGATCAGCCCCAGCATTTT
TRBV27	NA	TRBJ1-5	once	CASTDSPNQPQHF	TGTGCCAGCACCGACAGCCCCAATCAGCCCCAGCATTTT
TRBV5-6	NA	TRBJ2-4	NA	CASSLAFAGLAKNIQYF	TGTGCCAGCAGCTTGGCCTTTGCGGGATTGGCCAAAAACATTCAGTACTTC
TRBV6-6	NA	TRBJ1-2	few	CASSYSYQGNYGYTF	TGTGCCAGCAGTTACTCGTATCAGGGGAACTATGGCTACACCTTC
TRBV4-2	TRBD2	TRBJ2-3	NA	CASSQRGLASTDTQYF	TGTGCCAGCAGCCAGCGGGGACTAGCTAGCACAGATACGCAGTATTTT
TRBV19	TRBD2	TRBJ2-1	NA	CASSRRLAGGEKNEQFF	TGTGCCAGTAGTAGGAGACTAGCGGGGGGTGAGAAGAATGAGCAGTTCTTC
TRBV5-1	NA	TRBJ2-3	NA	CASSLASGPTGLTDTQYF	TGCGCCAGCAGCTTGGCCAGCGGGCCTACCGGACTCACAGATACGCAGTATTTT
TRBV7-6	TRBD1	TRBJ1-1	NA	CASSEGTGNTEAFF	TGTGCCAGCAGCGAGGGGACAGGGAACACTGAAGCTTTCTTT
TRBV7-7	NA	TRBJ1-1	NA	CASSLTENTEAFF	TGTGCCAGCAGCTTGACAGAGAACACTGAAGCTTTCTTT
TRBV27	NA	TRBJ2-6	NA	CASSVLPLGSGANVLTF	TGTGCCAGCAGTGTGTTACCCCTGGGTAGTGGGGCCAACGTCCTGACTTTC
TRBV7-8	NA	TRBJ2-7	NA	CASSEDRTYEQYF	TGTGCCAGCAGCGAAGACAGAACCTACGAGCAGTACTTC
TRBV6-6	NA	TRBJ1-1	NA	CASSYSRGGGTEAFF	TGTGCCAGCAGTTACTCGAGGGGGGGAGGGACTGAAGCTTTCTTT
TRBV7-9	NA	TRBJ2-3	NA	CASNKRAYRRDTQYF	TGTGCCAGCAATAAGCGGGCATACCGCAGAGATACGCAGTATTTT
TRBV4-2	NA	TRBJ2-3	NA	CASSLGTASTDTQYF	TGTGCCAGCAGCCTGGGGACGGCTAGCACAGATACGCAGTATTTT
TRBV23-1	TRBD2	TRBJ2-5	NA	CASSQGGYGGLAGGEGETQYF	TGCGCCAGCAGTCAGGGAGGCTATGGGGGACTAGCGGGGGGCGAGGGAGAGACCCAGTACTTC
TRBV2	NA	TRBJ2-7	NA	CASSKQRDGSYEQYF	TGTGCCAGCAGCAAACAAAGGGACGGTTCCTACGAGCAGTACTTC
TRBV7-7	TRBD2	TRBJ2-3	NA	CASSRLGGGAWTDTQYF	TGTGCCAGCAGCCGACTTGGCGGGGGGGCCTGGACAGATACGCAGTATTTT
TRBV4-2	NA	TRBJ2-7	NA	CASSQEGYEQYF	TGTGCCAGCAGCCAAGAGGGCTACGAGCAGTACTTC
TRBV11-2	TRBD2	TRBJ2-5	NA	CASSLVGSGGPNPSLTQYF	TGTGCCAGCAGCTTAGTGGGCAGCGGGGGGCCAAACCCCTCATTGACCCAGTACTTC
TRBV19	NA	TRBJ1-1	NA	CASSIGSVNTEAFF	TGTGCCAGTAGTATAGGGTCGGTGAACACTGAAGCTTTCTTT
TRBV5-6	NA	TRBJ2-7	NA	CASSSGLESYEQYF	TGTGCCAGCAGCTCTGGACTGGAATCCTACGAGCAGTACTTC
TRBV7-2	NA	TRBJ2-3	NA	CASSFADLGDTQYF	TGTGCCAGCAGCTTCGCGGATTTGGGAGATACGCAGTATTTT
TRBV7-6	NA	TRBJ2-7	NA	CASSLAGRMDEQYF	TGTGCCAGCAGCTTGGCAGGGCGGATGGACGAGCAGTACTTC
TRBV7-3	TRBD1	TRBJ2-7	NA	CASSYGQDYEQYF	TGTGCCAGCAGTTACGGACAGGACTACGAGCAGTACTTC
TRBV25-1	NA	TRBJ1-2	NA	CASRVGGDGYTF	TGTGCCAGCAGGGTTGGAGGGGATGGCTACACCTTC
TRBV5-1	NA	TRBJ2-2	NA	CASSRPGATNTGELFF	TGCGCCAGCAGCCGTCCCGGGGCCACAAACACCGGGGAGCTGTTTTTT
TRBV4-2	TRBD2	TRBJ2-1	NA	CASSQRGTSDHNEQFF	TGTGCCAGCAGCCAGCGCGGGACTAGCGACCACAATGAGCAGTTCTTC